Included here is one T cell receptor beta chain sequence, with context. The target antigen is unknown. This sample stems from a study of T cell responses to AZD1222 COVID-19 vaccine. Study observations and caveats: Clonal diversity may have been underestimated, and the donors were mostly white British, with more females than males. Scientists sampled the repertoires only once the peak T cell response had passed.

Per the germline V gene, CDR1 is MGHDK and CDR2 is SYGVNS. The V and J ends lost 2 bases and 2 bases respectively, with 6 bases between them. The length of the CDR3 is 13 residues. TCRdb's copy holds only in-frame clones and misses some; the assay was immunoSEQ multiplex PCR. This sample has more than 85,000 clones, with approximately 90% found just once. The sequences come from peripheral blood, collected on day 0 of AZD1222 vaccination. The rearrangement joins TRBV25-1 to TRBJ1-1; D is unresolved. This receptor was identified in an adult in good health. In DNA form, the CDR3 reads TGTGCCAGCAGTGAAGCCAGAAACACTGAAGCTTTCTTT. Protein product: CASSEARNTEAFF.